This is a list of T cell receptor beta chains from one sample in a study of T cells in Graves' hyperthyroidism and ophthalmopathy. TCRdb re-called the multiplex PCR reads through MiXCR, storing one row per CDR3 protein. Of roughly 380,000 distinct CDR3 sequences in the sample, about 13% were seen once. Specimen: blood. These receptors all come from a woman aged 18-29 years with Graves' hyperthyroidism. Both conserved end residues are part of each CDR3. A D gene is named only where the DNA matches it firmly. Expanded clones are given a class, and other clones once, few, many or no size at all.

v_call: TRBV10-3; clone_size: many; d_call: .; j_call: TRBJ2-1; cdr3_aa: CAISESWSGQQYNEQFF; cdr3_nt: TGTGCCATCAGCGAGTCTTGGTCAGGACAGCAATACAATGAGCAGTTCTTC
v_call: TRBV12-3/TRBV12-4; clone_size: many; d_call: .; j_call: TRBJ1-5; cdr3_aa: CASSVWGNQPQHF; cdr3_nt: TGTGCCAGCAGTGTCTGGGGGAATCAGCCCCAGCATTTT
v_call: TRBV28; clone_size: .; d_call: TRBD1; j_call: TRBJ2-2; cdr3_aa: CASSSADRVYTGELFF; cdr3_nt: TGTGCCAGCAGTTCGGCGGACAGGGTTTACACCGGGGAGCTGTTTTTT
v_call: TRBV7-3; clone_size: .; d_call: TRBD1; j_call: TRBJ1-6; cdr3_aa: CASRAGTGWNSPLHF; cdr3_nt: TGTGCCAGCAGGGCCGGGACAGGGTGGAACTCACCCCTCCACTTT
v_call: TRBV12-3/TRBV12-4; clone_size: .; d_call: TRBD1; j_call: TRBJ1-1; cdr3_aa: CATSDRGRQFTEAFF; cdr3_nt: TGTGCCACCTCGGACAGGGGGCGGCAATTCACTGAAGCTTTCTTT
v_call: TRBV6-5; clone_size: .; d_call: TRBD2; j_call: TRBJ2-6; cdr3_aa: CASSYSWEGNVLTF; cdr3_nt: TGTGCCAGCAGTTACTCGTGGGAGGGCAACGTCCTGACTTTC
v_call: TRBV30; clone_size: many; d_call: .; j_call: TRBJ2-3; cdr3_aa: CAWSVLGVRADTQYF; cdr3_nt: TGTGCCTGGAGTGTACTCGGGGTTAGGGCAGATACGCAGTATTTT
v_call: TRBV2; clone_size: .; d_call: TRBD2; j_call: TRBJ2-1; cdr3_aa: CASSPSAGGHIYNEQFF; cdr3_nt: TGTGCCAGCAGCCCCTCAGCGGGAGGGCATATCTACAATGAGCAGTTCTTC
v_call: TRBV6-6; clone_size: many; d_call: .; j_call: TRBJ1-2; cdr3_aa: CASSYSSINYGYTF; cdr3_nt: TGTGCCAGCAGTTACTCTTCAATTAACTATGGCTACACCTTC
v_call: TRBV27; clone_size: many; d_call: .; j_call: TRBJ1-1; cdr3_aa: CASSGGGSTEAFF; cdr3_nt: TGTGCCAGCAGTGGAGGAGGGAGCACTGAAGCTTTCTTT
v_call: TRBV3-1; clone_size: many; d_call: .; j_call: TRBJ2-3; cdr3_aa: CASSLPGRGEDTQYF; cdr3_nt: TGTGCCAGCAGTCTCCCGGGACGGGGCGAGGATACGCAGTATTTT
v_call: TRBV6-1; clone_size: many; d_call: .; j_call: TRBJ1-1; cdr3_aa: CASSGGSGTEAFF; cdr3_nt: TGTGCCAGCAGCGGTGGGTCCGGCACTGAAGCTTTCTTT